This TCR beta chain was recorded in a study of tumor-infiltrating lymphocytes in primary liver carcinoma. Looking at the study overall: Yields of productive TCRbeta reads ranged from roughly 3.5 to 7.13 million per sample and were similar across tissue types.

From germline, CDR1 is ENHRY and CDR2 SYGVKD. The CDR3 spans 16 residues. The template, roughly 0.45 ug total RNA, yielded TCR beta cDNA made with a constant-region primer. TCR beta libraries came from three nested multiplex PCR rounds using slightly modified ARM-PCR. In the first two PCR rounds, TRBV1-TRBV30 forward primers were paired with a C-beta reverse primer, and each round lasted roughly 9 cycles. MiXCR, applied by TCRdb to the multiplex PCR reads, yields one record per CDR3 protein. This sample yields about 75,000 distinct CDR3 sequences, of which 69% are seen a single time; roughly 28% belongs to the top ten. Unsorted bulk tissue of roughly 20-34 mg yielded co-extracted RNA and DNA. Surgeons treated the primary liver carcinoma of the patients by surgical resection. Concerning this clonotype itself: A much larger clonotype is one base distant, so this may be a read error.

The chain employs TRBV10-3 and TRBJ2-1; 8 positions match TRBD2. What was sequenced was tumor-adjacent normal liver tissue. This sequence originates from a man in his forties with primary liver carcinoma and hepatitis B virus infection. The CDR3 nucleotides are TGTGCCATCGGTGGGGCTAGCGGGCCTACCTACAATAAGCAGTTCTTC. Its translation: CAIGGASGPTYNKQFF.